Reported below is one T cell receptor (beta chain). Profiling relied on immunoSEQ multiplex PCR, and the TCRdb table lists in-frame clones only, not all of them. The sample lists under 150,000 clones, 85% to 90% occurring once. This sample is part of a study of blood T cell repertoires in COVID-19. In the study overall: Specimens from acute and convalescent COVID-19 originated in the United States, Italy and Spain. Sample material is recorded as cDNA or gDNA derived from T cells, B-cell-depleted T cells, or PBMCs.

Germline CDR1 is SNHLY and CDR2 is FYNNEI. V was trimmed by 4 bases and J by 8 bases, leaving 13 bases between them. CDR3 length: 13 residues. What was sequenced was peripheral blood. The TCR sequence derives from a woman in her forties or fifties with acute or convalescent COVID-19. The chain recombines TRBV2 with TRBJ2-3; tentatively, D is TRBD2 (5 bases). The DNA for the CDR3 is TGTGCCAGCAGTGGAATCGTCGGGGTTACGCAGTATTTT. This translates into CASSGIVGVTQYF.